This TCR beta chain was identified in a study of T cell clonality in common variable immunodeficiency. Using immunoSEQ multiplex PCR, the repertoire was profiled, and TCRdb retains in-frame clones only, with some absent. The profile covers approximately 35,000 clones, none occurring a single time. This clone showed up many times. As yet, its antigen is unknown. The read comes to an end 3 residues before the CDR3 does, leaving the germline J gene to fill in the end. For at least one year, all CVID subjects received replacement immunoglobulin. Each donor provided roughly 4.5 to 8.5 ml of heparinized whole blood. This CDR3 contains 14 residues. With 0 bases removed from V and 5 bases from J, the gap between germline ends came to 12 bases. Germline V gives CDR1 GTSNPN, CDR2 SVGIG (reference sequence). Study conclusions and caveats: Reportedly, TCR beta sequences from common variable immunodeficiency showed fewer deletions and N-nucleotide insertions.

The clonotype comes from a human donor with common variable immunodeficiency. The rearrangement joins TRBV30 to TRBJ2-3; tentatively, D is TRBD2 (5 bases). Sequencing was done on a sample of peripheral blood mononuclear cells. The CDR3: CAWSVINRGDTQYF. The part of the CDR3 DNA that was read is TGTGCCTGGAGTGTTATCAATCGGGGAGATACG.